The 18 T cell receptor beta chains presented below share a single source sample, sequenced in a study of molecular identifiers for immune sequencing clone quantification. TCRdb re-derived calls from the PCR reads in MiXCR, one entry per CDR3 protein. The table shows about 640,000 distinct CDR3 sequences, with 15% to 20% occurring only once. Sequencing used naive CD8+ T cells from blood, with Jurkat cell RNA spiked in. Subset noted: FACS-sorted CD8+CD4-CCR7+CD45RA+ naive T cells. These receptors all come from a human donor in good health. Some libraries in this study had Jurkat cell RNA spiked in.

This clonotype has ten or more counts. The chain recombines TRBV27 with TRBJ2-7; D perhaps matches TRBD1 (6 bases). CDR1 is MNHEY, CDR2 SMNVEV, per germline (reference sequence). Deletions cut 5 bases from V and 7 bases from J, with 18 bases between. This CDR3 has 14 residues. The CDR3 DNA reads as TGTGCCAGCAGTCCCGGACGGTCAGGGGTGGAGCAGTACTTC. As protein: CASSPGRSGVEQYF.

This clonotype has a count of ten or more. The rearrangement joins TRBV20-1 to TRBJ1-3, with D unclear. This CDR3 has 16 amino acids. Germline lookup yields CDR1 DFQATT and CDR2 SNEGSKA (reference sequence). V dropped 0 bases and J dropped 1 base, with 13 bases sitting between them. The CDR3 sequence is CSARDRHPTSGNTIYF. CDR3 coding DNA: TGCAGTGCTAGAGATCGCCATCCGACGTCTGGAAACACCATATATTTT.

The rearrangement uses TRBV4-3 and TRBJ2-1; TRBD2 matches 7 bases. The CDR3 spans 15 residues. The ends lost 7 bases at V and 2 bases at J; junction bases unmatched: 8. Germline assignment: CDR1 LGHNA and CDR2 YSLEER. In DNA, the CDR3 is TGCGCCAGCACTCGGTGGCGGGGGACCTACAATGAGCAGTTCTTC. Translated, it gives CASTRWRGTYNEQFF.

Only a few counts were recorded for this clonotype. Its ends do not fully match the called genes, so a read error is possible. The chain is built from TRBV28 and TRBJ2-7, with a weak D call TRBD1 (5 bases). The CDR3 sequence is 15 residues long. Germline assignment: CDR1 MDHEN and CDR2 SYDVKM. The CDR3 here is CASSQGAGYSYGQYF. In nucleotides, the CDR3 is TGTGCCAGCAGTCAAGGGGCAGGCTACTCCTACGGGCAGTACTTC.

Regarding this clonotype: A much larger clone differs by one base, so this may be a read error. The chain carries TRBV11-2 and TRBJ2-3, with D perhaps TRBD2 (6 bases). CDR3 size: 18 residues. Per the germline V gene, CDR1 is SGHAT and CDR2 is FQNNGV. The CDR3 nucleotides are TGTGCCAGCCGGCCTGGGGAGTTAGCGCATACTAGCACAGATGCGCAGTATTTT. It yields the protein CASRPGELAHTSTDAQYF.

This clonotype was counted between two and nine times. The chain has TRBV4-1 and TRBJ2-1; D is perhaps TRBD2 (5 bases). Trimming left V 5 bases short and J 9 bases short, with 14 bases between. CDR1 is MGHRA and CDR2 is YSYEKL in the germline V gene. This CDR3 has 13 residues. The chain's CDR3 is CASSDLATGEQFF. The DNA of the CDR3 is TGCGCCAGCAGCGACCTAGCTACCGGTGAGCAGTTCTTC.

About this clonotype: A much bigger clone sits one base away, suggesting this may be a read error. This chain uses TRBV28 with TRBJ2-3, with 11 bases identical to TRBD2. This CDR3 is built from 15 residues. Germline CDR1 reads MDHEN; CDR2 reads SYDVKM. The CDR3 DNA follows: TGTGCCAGCAGTTGGACTAGCGGGCAGACAGATGCGCAGTATTTT. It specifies CASSWTSGQTDAQYF.

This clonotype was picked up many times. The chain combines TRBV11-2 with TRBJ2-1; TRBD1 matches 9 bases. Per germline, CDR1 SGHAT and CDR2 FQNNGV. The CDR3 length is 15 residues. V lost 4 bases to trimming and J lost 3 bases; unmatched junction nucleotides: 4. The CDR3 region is CASSSGTGYYNEQFF. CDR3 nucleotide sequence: TGTGCCAGCAGCTCCGGGACAGGGTACTACAATGAGCAGTTCTTC.

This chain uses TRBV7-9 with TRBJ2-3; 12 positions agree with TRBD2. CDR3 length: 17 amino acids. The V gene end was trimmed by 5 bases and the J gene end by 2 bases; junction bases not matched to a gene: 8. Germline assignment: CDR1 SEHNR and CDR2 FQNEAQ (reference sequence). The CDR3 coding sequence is TGTGCCAGCAGCCAGGCGGGGACTAGCGGGCCCACAGATACGCAGTATTTT. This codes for CASSQAGTSGPTDTQYF.

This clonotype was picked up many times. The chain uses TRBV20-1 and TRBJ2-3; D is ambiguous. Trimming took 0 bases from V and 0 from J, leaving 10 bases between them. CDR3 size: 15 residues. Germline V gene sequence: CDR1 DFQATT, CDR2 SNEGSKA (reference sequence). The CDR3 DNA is TGCAGTGCTAGAGAACGGTGGGCTAGCACAGATACGCAGTATTTT. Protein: CSARERWASTDTQYF.

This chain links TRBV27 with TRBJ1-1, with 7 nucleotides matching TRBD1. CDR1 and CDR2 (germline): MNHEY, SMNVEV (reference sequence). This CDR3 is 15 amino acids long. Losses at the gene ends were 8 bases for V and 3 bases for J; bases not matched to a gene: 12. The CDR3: CASQKITGVYTEAFF. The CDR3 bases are TGTGCCAGCCAAAAAATCACAGGGGTTTACACTGAAGCTTTCTTT.

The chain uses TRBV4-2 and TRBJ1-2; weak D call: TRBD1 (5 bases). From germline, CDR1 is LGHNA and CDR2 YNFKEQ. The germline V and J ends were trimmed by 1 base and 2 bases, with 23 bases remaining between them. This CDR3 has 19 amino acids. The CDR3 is CASSQVYLVGTTSNYGYTF. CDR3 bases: TGTGCCAGCAGCCAAGTTTATTTAGTAGGGACGACTTCGAACTATGGCTACACCTTC.

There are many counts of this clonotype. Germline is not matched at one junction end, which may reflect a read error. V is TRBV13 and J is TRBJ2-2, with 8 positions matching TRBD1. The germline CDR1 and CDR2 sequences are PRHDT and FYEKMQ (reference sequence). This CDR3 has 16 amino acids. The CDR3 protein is CAGSSGQGLNTGELFF. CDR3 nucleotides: TGTGCCGGCAGCTCAGGACAGGGACTTAACACCGGGGAGCTGTTTTTT. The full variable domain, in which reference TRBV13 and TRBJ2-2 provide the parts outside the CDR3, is AAGVIQSPRHLIKEKRETATLKCYPIPRHDTVYWYQQGPGQDPQFLISFYEKMQSDKGSIPDRFSAQQFSDYHSELNMSSLELGDSALYFCAGSSGQGLNTGELFFGEGSRLTVL.

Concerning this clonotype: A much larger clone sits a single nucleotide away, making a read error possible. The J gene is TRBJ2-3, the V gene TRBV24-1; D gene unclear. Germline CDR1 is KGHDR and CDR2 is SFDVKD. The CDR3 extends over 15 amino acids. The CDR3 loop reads CATGDSGDLTDTQYF. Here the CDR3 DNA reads TGTGCCACCGGTGATTCTGGAGATCTCACAGATACGCAGTATTTT.

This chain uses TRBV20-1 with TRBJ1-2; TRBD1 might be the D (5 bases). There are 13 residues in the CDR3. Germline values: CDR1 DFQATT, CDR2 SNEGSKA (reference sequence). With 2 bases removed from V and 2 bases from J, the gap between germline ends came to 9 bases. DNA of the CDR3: TGCAGTGCTAGAATCCGGGACAACTATGGCTACACCTTC. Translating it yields CSARIRDNYGYTF.

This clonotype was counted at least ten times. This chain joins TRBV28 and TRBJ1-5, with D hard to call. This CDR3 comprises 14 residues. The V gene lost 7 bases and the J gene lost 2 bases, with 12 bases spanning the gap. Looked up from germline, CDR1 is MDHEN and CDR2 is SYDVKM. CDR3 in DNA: TGTGCCAGCAAGAGAGGGCGGGGCAATCAGCCCCAGCATTTT. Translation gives CASKRGRGNQPQHF.

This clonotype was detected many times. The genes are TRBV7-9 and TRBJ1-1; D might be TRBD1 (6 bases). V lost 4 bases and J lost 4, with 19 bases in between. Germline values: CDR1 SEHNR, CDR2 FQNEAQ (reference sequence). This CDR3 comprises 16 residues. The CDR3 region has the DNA TGTGCCAGCAGCTCCGCTACAGGGTTGTTTGGCACTGAAGCTTTCTTT. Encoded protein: CASSSATGLFGTEAFF.

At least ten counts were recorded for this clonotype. For the CDR3, the DNA is TGTGCCAGCAGTTTGGACAGCAGCTCCTACAATGAGCAGTTCTTC. This gives the protein CASSLDSSSYNEQFF. The rearrangement links TRBV2 to TRBJ2-1; the D gene is possibly TRBD1 (6 bases). The CDR3 is made up of 15 amino acids. V was cut by 5 bases and J by 0 bases, with 11 bases left in between. CDR1 is SNHLY and CDR2 is FYNNEI in the germline V gene.